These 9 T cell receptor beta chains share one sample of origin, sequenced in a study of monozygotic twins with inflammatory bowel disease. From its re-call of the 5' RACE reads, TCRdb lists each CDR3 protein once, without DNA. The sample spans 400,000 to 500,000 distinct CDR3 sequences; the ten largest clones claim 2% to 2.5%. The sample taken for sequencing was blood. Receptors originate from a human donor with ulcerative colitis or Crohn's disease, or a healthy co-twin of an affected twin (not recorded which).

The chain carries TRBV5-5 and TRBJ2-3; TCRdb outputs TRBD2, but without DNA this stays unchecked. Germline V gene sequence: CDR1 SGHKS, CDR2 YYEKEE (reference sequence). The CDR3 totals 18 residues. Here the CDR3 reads CASSLGNVGGGASDTQYF.

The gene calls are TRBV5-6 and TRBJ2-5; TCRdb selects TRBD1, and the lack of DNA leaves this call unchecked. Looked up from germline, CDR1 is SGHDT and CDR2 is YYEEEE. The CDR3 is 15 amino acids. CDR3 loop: CASSLRGSNQETQYF.

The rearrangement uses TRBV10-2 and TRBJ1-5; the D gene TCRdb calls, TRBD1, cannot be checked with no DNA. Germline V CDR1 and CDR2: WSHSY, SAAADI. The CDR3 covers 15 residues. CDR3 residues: CASSEPGTGAEAQHF.

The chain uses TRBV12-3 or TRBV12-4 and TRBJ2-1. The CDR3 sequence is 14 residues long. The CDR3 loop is CASSRLGGNNEQFF.

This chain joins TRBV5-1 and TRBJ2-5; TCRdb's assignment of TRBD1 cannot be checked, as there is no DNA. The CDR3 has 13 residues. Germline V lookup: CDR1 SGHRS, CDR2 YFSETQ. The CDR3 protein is CASSSRGEETQYF.

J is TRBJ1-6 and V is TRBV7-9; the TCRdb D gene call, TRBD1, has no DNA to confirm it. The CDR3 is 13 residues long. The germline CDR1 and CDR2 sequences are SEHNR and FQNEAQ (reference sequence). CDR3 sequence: CASSGGLNSPLHF.

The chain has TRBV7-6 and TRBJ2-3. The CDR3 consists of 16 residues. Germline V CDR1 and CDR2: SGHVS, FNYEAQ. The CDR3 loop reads CASSFGLAVGTDTQYF.

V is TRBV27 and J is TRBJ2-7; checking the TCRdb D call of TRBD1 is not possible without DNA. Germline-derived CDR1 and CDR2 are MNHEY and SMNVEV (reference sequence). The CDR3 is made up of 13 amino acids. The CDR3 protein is CASSFSDSYEQYF.

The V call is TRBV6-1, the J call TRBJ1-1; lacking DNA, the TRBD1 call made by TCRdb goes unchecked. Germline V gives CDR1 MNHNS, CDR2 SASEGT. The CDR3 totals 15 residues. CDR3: CASKKGDSRNTEAFF.